This is a list of T cell receptor beta chains from one sample in a study of blood T cells in healthy people across ages. TCRdb processed the 5' RACE reads anew with MiXCR; each CDR3 protein has one entry. The sample has about 640,000 distinct CDR3 sequences, roughly three fifths seen once; the top ten hold 30% to 40%. Sequencing was performed on blood. These receptors were obtained from a man between 60 and 75 years old in good health. Each CDR3 is given with its conserved first and last residue. D genes are given only for firm matches. Only some rows state a clone size, as once, few, many or a class for expanded clones.

V	D	size	J	CDR3	DNA
TRBV20-1	NA	NA	TRBJ2-7	CSAKGETKAYEQYF	TGCAGTGCCAAAGGGGAGACAAAAGCCTACGAGCAGTACTTC
TRBV29-1	NA	NA	TRBJ1-1	CSVEENGGGTEAFF	TGCAGCGTTGAAGAAAATGGGGGAGGGACTGAAGCTTTCTTT
TRBV5-1	NA	NA	TRBJ1-5	CAEGRYSNQPQHF	TGCGCCGAGGGCCGGTATAGCAATCAGCCCCAGCATTTT
TRBV2	NA	NA	TRBJ2-6	CASSDSKSGANVLTF	TGTGCCAGCAGTGATAGTAAGTCTGGGGCCAACGTCCTGACTTTC
TRBV12-3/TRBV12-4	NA	NA	TRBJ1-2	CASSLGGTANYGYTF	TGTGCCAGCAGTTTGGGGGGGACGGCCAACTATGGCTACACCTTC
TRBV5-1	TRBD1	NA	TRBJ1-2	CASLHEPGQGVRGYTF	TGCGCCAGTCTCCACGAGCCGGGACAGGGCGTCCGTGGCTACACCTTC
TRBV4-1	NA	NA	TRBJ1-2	CASSPRWQATYGYTF	TGCGCCAGCAGCCCTAGGTGGCAGGCAACCTATGGCTACACCTTC
TRBV25-1	TRBD2	NA	TRBJ2-1	CASRDGGGVYEQFF	TGTGCCAGCAGGGATGGCGGGGGGGTCTATGAGCAGTTCTTC
TRBV29-1	TRBD2	few	TRBJ2-7	CSVGSSGGLYEQYF	TGCAGCGTGGGATCTAGCGGGGGATTGTACGAGCAGTACTTC
TRBV7-9	NA	few	TRBJ1-2	CASSPSYSTYGYTF	TGTGCCAGCAGCCCATCGTATTCAACCTATGGCTACACCTTC
TRBV10-3	NA	few	TRBJ2-7	CAISVGDSDEQYF	TGTGCCATCAGTGTAGGGGACTCCGACGAGCAGTACTTC
TRBV29-1	TRBD1	few	TRBJ2-7	CSVTQGAHEQYF	TGCAGCGTGACGCAGGGGGCCCACGAGCAGTACTTC
TRBV3-1	NA	NA	TRBJ2-7	CASSQRLRGYEQYF	TGTGCCAGCAGCCAAAGACTCCGAGGTTACGAGCAGTACTTC
TRBV20-1	NA	NA	TRBJ2-1	CSAPGGLAHNEQFF	TGCAGTGCGCCAGGGGGGCTTGCCCACAATGAGCAGTTCTTC
TRBV12-3/TRBV12-4	NA	NA	TRBJ1-2	CASSPGVGGGYTF	TGTGCCAGCAGCCCGGGGGTGGGGGGTGGCTACACCTTC
TRBV29-1	NA	few	TRBJ2-7	CSVSLGWGAAYEQYF	TGCAGCGTTAGCTTAGGGTGGGGAGCGGCCTACGAGCAGTACTTC
TRBV2	NA	few	TRBJ2-6	CASSGPGSGANVLTF	TGTGCCAGCAGTGGACCTGGGTCTGGGGCCAACGTCCTGACTTTC
TRBV5-8	NA	NA	TRBJ2-3	CASSGSLRDTQYF	TGTGCCAGCAGTGGGTCCCTTAGGGATACGCAGTATTTT
TRBV20-1	NA	NA	TRBJ1-4	CSARDYSRRGDEKLFF	TGCAGTGCTAGAGATTATAGTAGGCGAGGGGATGAAAAACTGTTTTTT
TRBV4-1	TRBD2	NA	TRBJ2-1	CASSQASSGNNEQFF	TGCGCCAGCAGCCAAGCATCTAGCGGAAACAATGAGCAGTTCTTC
TRBV12-5	NA	few	TRBJ2-5	CASASSRQETQYF	TGTGCTAGTGCCAGCTCCCGACAAGAGACCCAGTACTTC
TRBV29-1	NA	once	TRBJ2-1	CSVSQTGQASYNEQFF	TGCAGCGTTTCCCAAACAGGGCAGGCGTCCTACAATGAGCAGTTCTTC
TRBV12-3/TRBV12-4	NA	NA	TRBJ2-3	CASRFGTDTQYF	TGTGCCAGCAGATTTGGCACAGATACGCAGTATTTT
TRBV20-1	NA	NA	TRBJ2-1	CSARIGKRNTYYNEQFF	TGCAGTGCTAGGATAGGAAAGCGAAACACTTACTACAATGAGCAGTTCTTC
TRBV7-9	NA	NA	TRBJ1-1	CASSFARGDTEAFF	TGTGCCAGCAGCTTTGCCCGAGGGGATACTGAAGCTTTCTTT
TRBV2	NA	few	TRBJ2-7	CASSRTNREQYF	TGTGCCAGCAGCCGGACGAATCGCGAGCAGTACTTC
TRBV29-1	NA	few	TRBJ2-7	CSFMVSYEQYF	TGCAGCTTTATGGTCTCCTACGAGCAGTACTTC
TRBV2	NA	NA	TRBJ1-2	CASSTTGAARGYTF	TGTGCCAGCAGTACCACAGGAGCGGCGCGCGGCTACACCTTC
TRBV28	NA	NA	TRBJ2-2	CASNLIMNTGELFF	TGTGCCAGCAACCTTATTATGAACACCGGGGAGCTGTTTTTT
TRBV20-1	TRBD2	NA	TRBJ2-1	CSAGTSGGPNNEQFF	TGCAGTGCGGGGACTAGCGGGGGCCCCAACAATGAGCAGTTCTTC
TRBV2	NA	NA	TRBJ2-3	CASSELPSTDTQYF	TGTGCCAGCAGTGAACTACCTAGCACAGATACGCAGTATTTT
TRBV9	TRBD2	NA	TRBJ2-3	CASGGLADTDTQYF	TGTGCCAGCGGGGGACTAGCCGACACAGATACGCAGTATTTT
TRBV6-1	NA	NA	TRBJ1-4	CASSETGGDEKLFF	TGTGCCAGCAGTGAAACGGGGGGGGATGAAAAACTGTTTTTT
TRBV20-1	TRBD1	NA	TRBJ1-1	CSAKDRETEAFF	TGCAGTGCTAAAGACAGGGAGACTGAAGCTTTCTTT
TRBV20-1	NA	NA	TRBJ2-7	CSAPLVDAYEQYF	TGCAGTGCTCCACTTGTTGATGCCTACGAGCAGTACTTC
TRBV27	NA	few	TRBJ2-3	CASSPGRPSTDTQYF	TGTGCCAGCAGCCCCGGACGCCCCAGCACAGATACGCAGTATTTT
TRBV18	TRBD1	few	TRBJ2-7	CASSPQVAGGIYEQYF	TGTGCCAGCTCACCACAAGTAGCAGGGGGTATCTACGAGCAGTACTTC
TRBV2	NA	once	TRBJ2-4	CASSQETKNIQYF	TGTGCCAGCAGTCAGGAAACCAAAAACATTCAGTACTTC
TRBV12-3/TRBV12-4	NA	NA	TRBJ2-3	CASSSNVRDLNTQYF	TGTGCCAGCAGTTCTAACGTCAGGGACCTAAATACGCAGTATTTT